The sequence of this TCR beta chain was determined in a study of cytomegalovirus exposure and HLA in healthy donors. General study findings and limits: Segments of the TCR beta V type were, in most cases, productive about 87% or about 30% of the time in an earlier analysis. Analysis was carried out at a later point, and it linked a missense DCLRE1C variant to TCR beta V- and J-gene trimming. The CMV antigen specificity of a few CMV-associated chains was confirmed through in vitro analysis. Within a later analysis, the majority of CMV-associated TCR beta chains appeared HLA-restricted.

The CDR3 extends over 14 amino acids. Germline assignment: CDR1 LNHDA and CDR2 SQIVND (reference sequence). The ends lost 7 bases at V and 6 bases at J; junction bases unmatched: 3. Both 60 Vbeta primers and 13 Jbeta primers went into the PCR. Clones were sequenced by immunoSEQ multiplex PCR, and TCRdb holds only the in-frame ones, with some missing. The sample lists roughly 110,000 clones, 77% occurring once. Points on this clone: The antigen remains unidentified.

This chain connects TRBV19 to TRBJ2-1; the match to TRBD2 covers 13 bases. What was sequenced was PBMCs. The receptor comes from a male donor in good health and CMV-seronegative. CDR3 residues: CASKLAGGGNEQFF. CDR3 coding DNA: TGTGCCAGTAAACTAGCGGGAGGGGGCAATGAGCAGTTCTTC.